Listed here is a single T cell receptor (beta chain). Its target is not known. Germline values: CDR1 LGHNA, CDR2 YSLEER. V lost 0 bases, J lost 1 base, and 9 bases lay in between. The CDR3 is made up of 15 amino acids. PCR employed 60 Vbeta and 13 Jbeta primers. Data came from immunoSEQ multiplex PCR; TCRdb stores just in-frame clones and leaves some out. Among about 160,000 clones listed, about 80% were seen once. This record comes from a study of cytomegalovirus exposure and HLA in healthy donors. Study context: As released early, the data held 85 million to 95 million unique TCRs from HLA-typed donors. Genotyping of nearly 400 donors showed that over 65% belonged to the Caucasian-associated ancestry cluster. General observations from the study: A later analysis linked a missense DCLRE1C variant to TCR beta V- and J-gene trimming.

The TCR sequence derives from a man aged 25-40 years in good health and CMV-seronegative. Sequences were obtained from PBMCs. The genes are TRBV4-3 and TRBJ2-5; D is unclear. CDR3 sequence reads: CASSQDVGGQETQYF. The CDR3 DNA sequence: TGCGCCAGCAGCCAAGATGTCGGTGGCCAAGAGACCCAGTACTTC.